The clone carrying this T cell receptor beta chain was counted once. CDR3 size: 16 residues. V shed 3 bases and J 5 bases; nucleotides not matched to a gene: 10. CDR1 SGHDT and CDR2 YYEEEE come from the germline V gene. Measured with immunoSEQ multiplex PCR; TCRdb has only the in-frame clones, and not every one. The data show roughly 24,000 clones, approximately 83% seen once. This specimen comes from a study of OX40 agonist ivuxolimab in advanced cancers. Study information: Intravenous ivuxolimab at 0.01 to 10 mg/kg was given to patients every 2 weeks.

The chain joins TRBV5-6 to TRBJ1-1; 10 bases align to TRBD1. The clonotype was recovered from an adult with an advanced solid tumor such as melanoma, head and neck, liver or kidney cancer. This material consisted of CD4+ or CD8+ T cells sorted from blood, taken in a trial of the OX40 agonist ivuxolimab. CDR3 residues: CASSSGDRGLGTEAFF. CDR3 nucleotides: TGTGCCAGCAGCTCCGGGGACAGGGGCCTGGGGACTGAAGCTTTCTTT.